This T cell receptor (beta chain) emerged from a study of T cells in Graves' hyperthyroidism and ophthalmopathy. Overall study: Staff took peripheral blood when the initial diagnosis was made, before any treatment began. Regarding the study as a whole: Most expanded thyroid clonotypes above 0.001 also appeared in blood. Separating ophthalmopathy from stable hyperthyroidism was achieved by a 13 V-J model.

The study excluded patients with uncontrolled infection, other autoimmune disease, pregnancy or lactation. This clonotype was picked up a small number of times. Its target is not known. V lost 0 bases, J lost 1 base, and 15 bases lay in between. This CDR3 comprises 18 residues. Looked up from germline, CDR1 is MGHRA and CDR2 is YSYEKL. TCR beta CDR3 regions were amplified from RNA. Researchers ran a first-round RT-PCR on the TCR CDR3 using the HTBI primer set. TCRdb re-called the multiplex PCR reads with MiXCR, one entry per CDR3 protein. The data show about 520,000 distinct CDR3 sequences, around 22% seen once.

Sample: blood. The V and J genes are TRBV4-1 and TRBJ2-2; D is tentatively TRBD1 or TRBD2 (5 bases each). The receptor was isolated from a woman aged 25 to 45 with Graves' ophthalmopathy. CDR3 in amino acids: CASSQDKFGAGNTGELFF. The CDR3 nucleotides are TGCGCCAGCAGCCAAGATAAATTCGGGGCAGGGAACACCGGGGAGCTGTTTTTT.